This T cell receptor beta chain was recorded in a study of blood T cell repertoires in COVID-19. The CDR3 runs to 14 residues. Per germline, CDR1 SGHTA and CDR2 FQGNSA. V was shortened by 0 bases and J by 3 bases, with 6 bases between the two germline ends. The protocol was immunoSEQ multiplex PCR, while the TCRdb copy is restricted to in-frame clones and leaves out a portion. This table holds 300,000 to 350,000 clones, 91% found once. This chain joins TRBV7-2 and TRBJ2-1; D is ambiguous. The clonotype was recovered from a woman aged 18-29 years who had recovered from COVID-19. Sequenced input: peripheral blood. The CDR3 DNA reads as TGTGCCAGCAGCTTAGCAGCCGGCTACAATGAGCAGTTCTTC. It translates to CASSLAAGYNEQFF.